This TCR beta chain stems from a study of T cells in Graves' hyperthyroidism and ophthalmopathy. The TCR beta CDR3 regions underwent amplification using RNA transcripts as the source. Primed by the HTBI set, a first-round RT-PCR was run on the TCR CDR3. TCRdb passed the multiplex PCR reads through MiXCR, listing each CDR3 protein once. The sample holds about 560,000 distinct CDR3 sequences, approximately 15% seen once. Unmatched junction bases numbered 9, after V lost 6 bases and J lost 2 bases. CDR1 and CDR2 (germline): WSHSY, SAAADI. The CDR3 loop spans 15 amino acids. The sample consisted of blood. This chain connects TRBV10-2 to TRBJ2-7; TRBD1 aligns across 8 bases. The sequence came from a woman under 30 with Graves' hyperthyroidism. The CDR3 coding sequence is TGCGCCAGCAGAGGCCCGGGACAGGTACCCTACGAGCAGTACTTC. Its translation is CASRGPGQVPYEQYF.